These 2 T cell receptor beta chains were sequenced from one sample in a study of blood T cell repertoires in COVID-19. This table comes from immunoSEQ multiplex PCR, and its TCRdb copy is limited to in-frame clones, with some not included. The table shows about 200,000 clones, with approximately 92% occurring only once. The specimen sequenced was peripheral blood. The receptors were sampled from a man between 45 and 60 years old with acute or convalescent COVID-19.

This clone has just one count. Here the CDR3 DNA reads TGTGCCACCAGTGATTTTCCGGGACTAGCGGGGGGAACCACCGGGGAGCTGTTTTTT. This sequence encodes CATSDFPGLAGGTTGELFF. The genes are TRBV24-1 and TRBJ2-2, with 15 nucleotides matching TRBD2. Germline lookup yields CDR1 KGHDR and CDR2 SFDVKD. This CDR3 comprises 19 residues. The V gene end was trimmed by 1 base and the J gene end by 4 bases; junction bases not matched to a gene: 6.

The V and J genes are TRBV18 and TRBJ2-5, with 8 bases fitting TRBD2. Looked up from germline, CDR1 is KGHSH and CDR2 is LQKENI. Losses at the gene ends were 3 bases for V and 1 base for J; bases not matched to a gene: 7. The CDR3 sequence is 16 residues long. The CDR3 sequence: CASSPYVAGGQETQYF. The CDR3 bases are TGTGCCAGCTCACCTTACGTTGCGGGAGGCCAAGAGACCCAGTACTTC.